This record looks at one TCR beta chain sequence and its context. Antigen: not known. This specimen comes from a study of Ad26.COV2.S vaccination and SARS-CoV-2 variants. Findings of the study overall: Following vaccination, spike-specific CD8+ and CD4+ T cell responses reportedly exhibited substantial breadth.

Noted treatment: around 19 received Ad26.COV2.S at low or high dose, single or two shots; about 5 received placebo; per-sample allocation not given. Samples analyzed were those drawn on day 63 after the first vaccine or placebo injection. Wuhan-strain SARS-CoV-2 spike was expressed by the Ad26 vector that made up the vaccine. Germline V lookup: CDR1 SGHRS, CDR2 YFSETQ. The CDR3 runs to 14 residues. The germline V and J ends were trimmed by 1 base and 2 bases, with 9 bases remaining between them. The method was immunoSEQ multiplex PCR; TCRdb's version includes in-frame clones alone and lacks a portion of them. The table includes some 290,000 clones, over 80% detected once.

The receptor comes from a person aged 18-65 years who received the Ad26.COV2.S COVID-19 vaccine or a placebo. The rearrangement links TRBV5-1 to TRBJ2-5; D is unresolved. The sample consisted of peripheral blood, taken in a trial of Ad26.COV2.S vaccine versus placebo. CDR3 nucleotide sequence: TGCGCCAGCAGCTTGTTAGGCAGACAAGAGACCCAGTACTTC. Translated, it gives CASSLLGRQETQYF.